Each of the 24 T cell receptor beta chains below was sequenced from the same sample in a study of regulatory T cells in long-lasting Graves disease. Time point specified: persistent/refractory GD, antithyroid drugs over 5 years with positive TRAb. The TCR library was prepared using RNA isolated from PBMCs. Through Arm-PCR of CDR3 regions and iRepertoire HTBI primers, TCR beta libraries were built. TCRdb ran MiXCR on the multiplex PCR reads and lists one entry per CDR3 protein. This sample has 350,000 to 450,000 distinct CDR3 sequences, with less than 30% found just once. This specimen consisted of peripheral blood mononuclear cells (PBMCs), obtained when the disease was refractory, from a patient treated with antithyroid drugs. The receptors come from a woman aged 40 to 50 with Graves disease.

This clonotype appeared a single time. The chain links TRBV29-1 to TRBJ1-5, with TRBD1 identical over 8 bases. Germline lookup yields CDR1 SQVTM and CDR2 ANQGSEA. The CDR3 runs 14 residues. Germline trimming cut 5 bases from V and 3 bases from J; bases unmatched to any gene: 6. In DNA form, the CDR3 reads TGCAGCGTTTCTCTGACAGGGGACAATCAGCCCCAGCATTTT. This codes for CSVSLTGDNQPQHF.

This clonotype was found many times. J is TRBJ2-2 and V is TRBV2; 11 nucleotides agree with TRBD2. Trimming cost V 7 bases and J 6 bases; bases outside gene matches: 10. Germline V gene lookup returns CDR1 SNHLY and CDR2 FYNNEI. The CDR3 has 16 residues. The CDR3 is CASTSETSGRPGELFF. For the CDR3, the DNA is TGTGCCAGCACCAGCGAAACTAGCGGGAGACCCGGGGAGCTGTTTTTT.

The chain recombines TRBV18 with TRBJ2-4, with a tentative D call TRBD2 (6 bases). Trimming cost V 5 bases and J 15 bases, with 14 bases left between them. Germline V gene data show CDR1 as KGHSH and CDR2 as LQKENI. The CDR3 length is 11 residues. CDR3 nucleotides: TGTGCCAGCTCAATTCAAGGACTACTGTACTTC. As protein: CASSIQGLLYF. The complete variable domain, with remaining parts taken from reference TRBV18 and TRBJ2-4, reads NAGVMQNPRHLVRRRGQEARLRCSPMKGHSHVYWYRQLPEEGLKFMVYLQKENIIDESGMPKERFSAEFPKEGPSILRIQQVVRGDSAAYFCASSIQGLLYFGAGTRLSVL.

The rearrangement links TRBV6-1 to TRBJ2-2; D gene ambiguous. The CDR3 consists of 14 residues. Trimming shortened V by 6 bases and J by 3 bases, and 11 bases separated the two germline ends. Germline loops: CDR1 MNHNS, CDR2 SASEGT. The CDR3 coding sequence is TGTGCCAGCAGCTTAGCTGGAGACACCGGGGAGCTGTTTTTT. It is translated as CASSLAGDTGELFF.

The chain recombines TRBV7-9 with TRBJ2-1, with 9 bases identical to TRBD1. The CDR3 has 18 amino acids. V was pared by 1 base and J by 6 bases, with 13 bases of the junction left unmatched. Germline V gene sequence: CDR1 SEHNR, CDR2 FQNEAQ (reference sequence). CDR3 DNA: TGTGCCAGCAGCTTAGAAAGGTCCCGGGACAGGGTCTCCAATGAGCAGTTCTTC. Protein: CASSLERSRDRVSNEQFF.

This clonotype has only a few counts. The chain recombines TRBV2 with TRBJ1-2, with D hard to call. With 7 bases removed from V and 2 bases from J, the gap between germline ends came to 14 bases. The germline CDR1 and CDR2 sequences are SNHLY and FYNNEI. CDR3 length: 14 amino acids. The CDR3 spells CASNDPDSNYGYTF. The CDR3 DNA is TGTGCCAGCAATGATCCTGACTCCAACTATGGCTACACCTTC.

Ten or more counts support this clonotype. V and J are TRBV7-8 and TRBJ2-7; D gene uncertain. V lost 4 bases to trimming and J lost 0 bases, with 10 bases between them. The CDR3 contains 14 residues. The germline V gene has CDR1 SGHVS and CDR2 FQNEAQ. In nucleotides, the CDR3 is TGTGCCAGCAGCTCCATACTGGTCTCCTACGAGCAGTACTTC. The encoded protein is CASSSILVSYEQYF. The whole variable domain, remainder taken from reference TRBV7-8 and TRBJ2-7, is GAGVSQSPRYKVAKRGQDVALRCDPISGHVSLFWYQQALGQGPEFLTYFQNEAQLDKSGLPSDRFFAERPEGSVSTLKIQRTQQEDSAVYLCASSSILVSYEQYFGPGTRLTVT.

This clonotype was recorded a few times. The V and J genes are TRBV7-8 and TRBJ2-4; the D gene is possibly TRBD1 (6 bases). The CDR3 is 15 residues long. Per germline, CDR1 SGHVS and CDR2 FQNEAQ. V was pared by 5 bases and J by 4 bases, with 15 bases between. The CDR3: CASSPSDRIKNIQYF. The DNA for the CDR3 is TGTGCCAGCAGCCCCTCCGACAGGATTAAAAACATTCAGTACTTC. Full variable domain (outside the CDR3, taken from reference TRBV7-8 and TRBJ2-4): GAGVSQSPRYKVAKRGQDVALRCDPISGHVSLFWYQQALGQGPEFLTYFQNEAQLDKSGLPSDRFFAERPEGSVSTLKIQRTQQEDSAVYLCASSPSDRIKNIQYFGAGTRLSVL.

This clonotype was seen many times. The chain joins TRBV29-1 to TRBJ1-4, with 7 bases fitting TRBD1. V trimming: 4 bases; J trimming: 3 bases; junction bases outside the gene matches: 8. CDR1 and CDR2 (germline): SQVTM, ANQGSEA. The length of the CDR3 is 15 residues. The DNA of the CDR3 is TGCAGCGTTGTGCCGCAGGGGGGTCCTAATGAAAAACTGTTTTTT. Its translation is CSVVPQGGPNEKLFF.

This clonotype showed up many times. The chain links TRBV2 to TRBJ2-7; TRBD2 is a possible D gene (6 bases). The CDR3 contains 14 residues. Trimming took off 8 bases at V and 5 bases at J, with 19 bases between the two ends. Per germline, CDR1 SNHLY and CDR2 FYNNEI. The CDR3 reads CASLYGGSFDEQYF. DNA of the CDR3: TGTGCCAGCTTATATGGGGGGAGCTTCGACGAGCAGTACTTC. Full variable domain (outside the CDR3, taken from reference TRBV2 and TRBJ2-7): EPEVTQTPSHQVTQMGQEVILRCVPISNHLYFYWYRQILGQKVEFLVSFYNNEISEKSEIFDDQFSVERPDGSNFTLKIRSTKLEDSAMYFCASLYGGSFDEQYFGPGTRLTVT.

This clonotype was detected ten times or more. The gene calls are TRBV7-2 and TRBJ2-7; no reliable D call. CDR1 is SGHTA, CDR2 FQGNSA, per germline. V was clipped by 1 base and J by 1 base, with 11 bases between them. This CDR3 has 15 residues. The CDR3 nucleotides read TGTGCCAGCAGCTTAGGTCCCCCGGCATCCTACGAGCAGTACTTC. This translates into CASSLGPPASYEQYF.

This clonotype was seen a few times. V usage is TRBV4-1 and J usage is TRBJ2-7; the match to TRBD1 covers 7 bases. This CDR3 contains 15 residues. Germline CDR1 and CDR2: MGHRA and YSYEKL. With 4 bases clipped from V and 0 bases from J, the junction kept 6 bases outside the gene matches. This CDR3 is CASSRNRDSSYEQYF. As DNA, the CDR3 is TGCGCCAGCAGCCGAAATCGGGACAGCTCCTACGAGCAGTACTTC.

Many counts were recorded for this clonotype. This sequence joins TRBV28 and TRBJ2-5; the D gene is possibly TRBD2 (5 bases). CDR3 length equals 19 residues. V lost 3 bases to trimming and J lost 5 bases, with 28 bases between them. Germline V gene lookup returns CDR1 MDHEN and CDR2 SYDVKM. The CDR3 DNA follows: TGTGCCAGCAGTTTTTACTCACTACGGCGGCGACCAGGACTGGAGACCCAGTACTTC. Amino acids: CASSFYSLRRRPGLETQYF.

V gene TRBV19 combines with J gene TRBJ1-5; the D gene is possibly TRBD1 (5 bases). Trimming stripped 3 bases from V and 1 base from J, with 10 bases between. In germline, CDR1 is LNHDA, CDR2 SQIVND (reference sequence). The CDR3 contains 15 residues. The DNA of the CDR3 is TGTGCCAGTAGTATCCGGGACCGGAGCAATCAGCCCCAGCATTTT. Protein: CASSIRDRSNQPQHF.

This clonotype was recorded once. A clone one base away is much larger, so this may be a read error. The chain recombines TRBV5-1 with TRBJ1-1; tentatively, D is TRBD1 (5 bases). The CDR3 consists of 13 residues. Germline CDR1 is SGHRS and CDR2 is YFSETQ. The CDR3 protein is CAGRVEGNTEAFF. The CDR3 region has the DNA TGCGCCGGCAGGGTTGAGGGGAACACTGAAGCTTTCTTT.

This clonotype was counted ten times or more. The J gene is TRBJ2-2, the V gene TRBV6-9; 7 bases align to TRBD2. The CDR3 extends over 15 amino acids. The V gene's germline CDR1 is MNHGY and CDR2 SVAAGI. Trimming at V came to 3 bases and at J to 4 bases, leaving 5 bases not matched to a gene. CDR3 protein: CASSYGGRVTGELFF. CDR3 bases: TGTGCCAGCAGTTACGGGGGGAGGGTCACCGGGGAGCTGTTTTTT.

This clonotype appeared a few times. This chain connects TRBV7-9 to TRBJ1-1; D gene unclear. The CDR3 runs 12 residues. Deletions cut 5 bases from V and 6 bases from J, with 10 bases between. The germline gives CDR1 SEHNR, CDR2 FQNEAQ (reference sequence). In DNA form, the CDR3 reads TGTGCCAGCAGCCGAACAGATGCTGAAGCTTTCTTT. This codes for CASSRTDAEAFF.

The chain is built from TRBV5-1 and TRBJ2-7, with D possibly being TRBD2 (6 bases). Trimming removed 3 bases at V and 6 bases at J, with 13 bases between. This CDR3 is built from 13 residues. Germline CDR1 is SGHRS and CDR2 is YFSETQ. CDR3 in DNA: TGCGCCAGCAGCTGGGACTGGGCCGCCGAGCAGTACTTC. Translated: CASSWDWAAEQYF. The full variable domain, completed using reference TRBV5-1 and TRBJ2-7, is KAGVTQTPRYLIKTRGQQVTLSCSPISGHRSVSWYQQTPGQGLQFLFEYFSETQRNKGNFPGRFSGRQFSNSRSEMNVSTLELGDSALYLCASSWDWAAEQYFGPGTRLTVT.

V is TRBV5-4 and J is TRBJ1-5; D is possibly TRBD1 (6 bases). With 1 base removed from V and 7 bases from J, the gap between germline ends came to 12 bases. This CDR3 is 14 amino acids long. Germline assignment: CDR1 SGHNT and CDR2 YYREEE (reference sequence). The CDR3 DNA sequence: TGTGCCAGCAGCTTGATGGGGGGCAGCCAGCCCCAGCATTTT. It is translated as CASSLMGGSQPQHF. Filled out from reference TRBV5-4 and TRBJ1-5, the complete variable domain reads ETGVTQSPTHLIKTRGQQVTLRCSSQSGHNTVSWYQQALGQGPQFIFQYYREEENGRGNFPPRFSGLQFPNYSSELNVNALELDDSALYLCASSLMGGSQPQHFGDGTRLSIL.

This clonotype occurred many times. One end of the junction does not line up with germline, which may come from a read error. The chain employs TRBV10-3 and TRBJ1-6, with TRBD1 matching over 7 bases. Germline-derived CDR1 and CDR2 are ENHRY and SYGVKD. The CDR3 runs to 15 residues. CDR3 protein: CAIRETGTVNSPLHF. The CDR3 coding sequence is TGTGCCATCAGGGAAACCGGGACAGTTAATTCACCCCTTCACTTT.

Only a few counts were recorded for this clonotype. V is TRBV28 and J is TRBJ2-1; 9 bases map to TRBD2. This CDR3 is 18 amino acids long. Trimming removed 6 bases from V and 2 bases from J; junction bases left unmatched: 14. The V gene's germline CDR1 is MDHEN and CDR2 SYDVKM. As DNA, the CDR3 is TGTGCCAGCAGCCCTCGCCGGGGGGCGGGAGGGCCCTACAATGAGCAGTTCTTC. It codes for CASSPRRGAGGPYNEQFF.

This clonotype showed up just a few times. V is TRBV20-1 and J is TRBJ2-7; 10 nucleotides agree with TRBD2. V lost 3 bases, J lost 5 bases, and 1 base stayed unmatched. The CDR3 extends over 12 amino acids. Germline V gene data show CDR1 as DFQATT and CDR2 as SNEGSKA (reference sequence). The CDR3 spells CSARLAGDEQYF. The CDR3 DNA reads TGCAGTGCTAGGCTAGCGGGAGACGAGCAGTACTTC.

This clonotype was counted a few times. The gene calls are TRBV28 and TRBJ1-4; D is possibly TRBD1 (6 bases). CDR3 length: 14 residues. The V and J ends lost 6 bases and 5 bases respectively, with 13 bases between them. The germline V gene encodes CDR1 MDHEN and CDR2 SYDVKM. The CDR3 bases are TGTGCCAGCAGCCAGACAGGCTTGAATGAAAAACTGTTTTTT. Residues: CASSQTGLNEKLFF.

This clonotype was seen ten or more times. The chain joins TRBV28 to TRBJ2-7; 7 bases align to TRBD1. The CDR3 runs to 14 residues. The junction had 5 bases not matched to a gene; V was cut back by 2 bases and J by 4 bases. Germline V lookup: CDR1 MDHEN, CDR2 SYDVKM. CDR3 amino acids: CASSLPDREYEQYF. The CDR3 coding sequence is TGTGCCAGCAGTTTACCCGACAGGGAGTACGAGCAGTACTTC.